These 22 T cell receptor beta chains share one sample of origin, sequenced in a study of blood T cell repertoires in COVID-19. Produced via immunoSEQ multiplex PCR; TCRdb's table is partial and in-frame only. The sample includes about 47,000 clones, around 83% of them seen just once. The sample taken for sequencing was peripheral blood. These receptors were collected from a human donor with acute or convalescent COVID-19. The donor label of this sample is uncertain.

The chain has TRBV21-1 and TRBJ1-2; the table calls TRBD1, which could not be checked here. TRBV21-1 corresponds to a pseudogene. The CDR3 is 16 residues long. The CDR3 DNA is TGTGCCAGCAGCAAAGATAGGAGGACAGGGGGCCCGGGCTACACCTTC. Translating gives CASSKDRRTGGPGYTF.

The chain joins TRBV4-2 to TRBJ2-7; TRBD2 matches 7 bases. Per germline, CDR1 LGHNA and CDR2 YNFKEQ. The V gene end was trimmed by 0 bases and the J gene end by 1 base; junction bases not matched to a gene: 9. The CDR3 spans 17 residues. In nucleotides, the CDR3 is TGTGCCAGCAGCCAAGATAATCGGCCCGGGAGGTCCTACGAGCAGTACTTC. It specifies CASSQDNRPGRSYEQYF.

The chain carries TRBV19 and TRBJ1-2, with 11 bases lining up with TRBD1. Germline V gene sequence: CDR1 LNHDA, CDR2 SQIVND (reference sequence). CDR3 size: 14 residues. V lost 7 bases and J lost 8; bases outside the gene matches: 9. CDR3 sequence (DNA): TGTGCCAGTAAAAGGACAGGGGGCACCGTCGGCTACACCTTC. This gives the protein CASKRTGGTVGYTF.

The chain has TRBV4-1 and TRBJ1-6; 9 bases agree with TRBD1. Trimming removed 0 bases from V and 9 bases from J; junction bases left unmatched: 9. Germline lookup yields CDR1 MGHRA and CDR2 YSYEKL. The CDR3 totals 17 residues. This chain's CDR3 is CASSQETGTGLGSPLHF. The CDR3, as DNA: TGCGCCAGCAGCCAAGAAACCGGGACAGGGCTGGGTTCACCCCTCCACTTT.

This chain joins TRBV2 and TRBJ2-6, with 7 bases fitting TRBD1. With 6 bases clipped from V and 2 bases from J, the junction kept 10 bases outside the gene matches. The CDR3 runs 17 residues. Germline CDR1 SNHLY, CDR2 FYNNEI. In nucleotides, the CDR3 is TGTGCCAGCAGCGCCGACAGGGTGGCTCCTGGGGCCAACGTCCTGACTTTC. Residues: CASSADRVAPGANVLTF.

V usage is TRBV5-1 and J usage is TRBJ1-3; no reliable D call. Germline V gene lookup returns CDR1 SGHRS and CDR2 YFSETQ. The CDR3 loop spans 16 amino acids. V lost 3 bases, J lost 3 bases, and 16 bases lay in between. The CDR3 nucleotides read TGCGCCAGCAGCTCTAGGCCAGAAGGCCGTGGAAACACCATATATTTT. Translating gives CASSSRPEGRGNTIYF.

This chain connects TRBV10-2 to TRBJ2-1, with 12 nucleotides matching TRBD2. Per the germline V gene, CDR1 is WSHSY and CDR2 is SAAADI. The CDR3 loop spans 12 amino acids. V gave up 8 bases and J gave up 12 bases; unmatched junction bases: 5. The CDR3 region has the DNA TGCGCCAGCCAGCTAGCGGGGGGGCCGCAGTTCTTC. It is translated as CASQLAGGPQFF.

CDR3 amino acids: CASSPSDSPYGLYGYTF. CDR3 DNA sequence: TGTGCCAGCAGCCCCTCGGACAGCCCCTATGGGCTCTATGGCTACACCTTC. The V call is TRBV11-2, the J call TRBJ1-2, with D tentatively TRBD1 (6 bases). CDR1 and CDR2 (germline): SGHAT, FQNNGV. V was trimmed by 5 bases and J by 4 bases, leaving 23 bases between them. This CDR3 is built from 17 residues.

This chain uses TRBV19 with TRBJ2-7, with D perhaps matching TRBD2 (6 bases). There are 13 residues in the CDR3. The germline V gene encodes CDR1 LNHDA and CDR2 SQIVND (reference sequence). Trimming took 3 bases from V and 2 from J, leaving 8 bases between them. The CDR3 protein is CASSISGTYEQYF. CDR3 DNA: TGTGCCAGTAGTATTAGCGGCACCTACGAGCAGTACTTC.

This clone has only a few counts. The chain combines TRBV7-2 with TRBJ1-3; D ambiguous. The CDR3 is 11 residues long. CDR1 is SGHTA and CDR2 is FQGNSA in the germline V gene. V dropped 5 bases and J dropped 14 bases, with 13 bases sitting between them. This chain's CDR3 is CASSPAYYLYF. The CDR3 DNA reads TGTGCCAGCAGCCCGGCCTACTACCTATATTTT.

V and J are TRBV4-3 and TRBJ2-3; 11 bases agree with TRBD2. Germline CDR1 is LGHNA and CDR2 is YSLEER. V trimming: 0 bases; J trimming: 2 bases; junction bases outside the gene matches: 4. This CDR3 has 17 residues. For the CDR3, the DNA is TGCGCCAGCAGCCAAGATAGGACTAGCGGGTTCACAGATACGCAGTATTTT. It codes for CASSQDRTSGFTDTQYF.

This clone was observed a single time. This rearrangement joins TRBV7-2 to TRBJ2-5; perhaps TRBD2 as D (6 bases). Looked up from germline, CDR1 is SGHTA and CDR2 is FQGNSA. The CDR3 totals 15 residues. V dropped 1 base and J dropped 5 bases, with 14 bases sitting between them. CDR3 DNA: TGTGCCAGCAGCTTAGGATCACTAGCCCGGGAGACCCAGTACTTC. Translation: CASSLGSLARETQYF. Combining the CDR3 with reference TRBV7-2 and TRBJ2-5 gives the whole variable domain GAGVSQSPSNKVTEKGKDVELRCDPISGHTALYWYRQSLGQGLEFLIYFQGNSAPDKSGLPSDRFSAERTGGSVSTLTIQRTQQEDSAVYLCASSLGSLARETQYFGPGTRLLVL.

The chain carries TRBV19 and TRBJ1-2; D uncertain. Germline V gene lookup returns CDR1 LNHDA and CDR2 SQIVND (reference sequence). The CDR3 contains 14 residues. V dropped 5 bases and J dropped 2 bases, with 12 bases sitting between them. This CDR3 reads CASSLQARNYGYTF. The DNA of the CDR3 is TGTGCCAGTAGTCTGCAAGCTAGAAACTATGGCTACACCTTC.

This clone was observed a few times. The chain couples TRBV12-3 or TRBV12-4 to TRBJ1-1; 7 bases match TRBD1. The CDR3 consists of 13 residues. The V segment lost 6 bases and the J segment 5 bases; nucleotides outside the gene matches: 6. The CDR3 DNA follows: TGTGCCAGCAGGGGGACAGCGGAGACTGAAGCTTTCTTT. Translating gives CASRGTAETEAFF.

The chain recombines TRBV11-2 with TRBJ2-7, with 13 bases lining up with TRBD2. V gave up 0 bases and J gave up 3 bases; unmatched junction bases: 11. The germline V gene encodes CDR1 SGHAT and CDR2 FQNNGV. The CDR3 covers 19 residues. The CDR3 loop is CASSLEDNQGLAGIYEQYF. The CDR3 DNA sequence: TGTGCCAGCAGCTTAGAGGATAATCAGGGACTAGCGGGAATCTACGAGCAGTACTTC. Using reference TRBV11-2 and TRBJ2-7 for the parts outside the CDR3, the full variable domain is EAGVAQSPRYKIIEKRQSVAFWCNPISGHATLYWYQQILGQGPKLLIQFQNNGVVDDSQLPKDRFSAERLKGVDSTLKIQPAKLEDSAVYLCASSLEDNQGLAGIYEQYFGPGTRLTVT.

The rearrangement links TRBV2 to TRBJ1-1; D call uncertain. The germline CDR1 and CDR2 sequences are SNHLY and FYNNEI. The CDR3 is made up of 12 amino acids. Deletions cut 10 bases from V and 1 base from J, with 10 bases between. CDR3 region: CATSLGNTEAFF. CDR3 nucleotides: TGTGCCACTAGCCTGGGGAACACTGAAGCTTTCTTT.

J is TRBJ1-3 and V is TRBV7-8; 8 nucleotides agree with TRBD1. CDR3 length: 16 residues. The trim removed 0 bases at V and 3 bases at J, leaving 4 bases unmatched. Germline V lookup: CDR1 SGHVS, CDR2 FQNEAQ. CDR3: CASSLAQGAGGNTIYF. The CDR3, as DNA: TGTGCCAGCAGCTTAGCTCAGGGGGCTGGTGGAAACACCATATATTTT.

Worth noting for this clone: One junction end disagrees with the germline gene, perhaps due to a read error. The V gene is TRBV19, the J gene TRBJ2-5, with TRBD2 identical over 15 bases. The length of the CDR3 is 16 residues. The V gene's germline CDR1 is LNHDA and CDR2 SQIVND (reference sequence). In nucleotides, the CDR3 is TGTGCCAGTAGTGTCGGGACTAGCGGGAGGCAAGGGACCCAGTACTTC. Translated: CASSVGTSGRQGTQYF.

DNA for the CDR3: TGTGCCAGCATCCAGGAACAGGGGGGCGGCTACACCTTC. This codes for CASIQEQGGGYTF. The chain couples TRBV28 to TRBJ1-2; TRBD1 matches 8 bases. There are 13 residues in the CDR3. Trimming cost V 7 bases and J 8 bases; bases outside gene matches: 9. Germline loops: CDR1 MDHEN, CDR2 SYDVKM.

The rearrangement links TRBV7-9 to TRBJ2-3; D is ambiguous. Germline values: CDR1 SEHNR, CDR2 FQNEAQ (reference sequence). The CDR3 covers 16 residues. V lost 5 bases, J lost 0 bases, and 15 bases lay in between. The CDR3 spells CASSPTPATSTDTQYF. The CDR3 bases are TGTGCCAGCAGCCCCACCCCGGCGACTAGCACAGATACGCAGTATTTT.

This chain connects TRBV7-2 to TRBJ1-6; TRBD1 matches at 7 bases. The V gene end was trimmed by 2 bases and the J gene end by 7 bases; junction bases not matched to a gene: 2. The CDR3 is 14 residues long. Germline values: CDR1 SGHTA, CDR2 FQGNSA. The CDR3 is CASSLQGVNSPLHF. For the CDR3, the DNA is TGTGCCAGCAGCTTACAGGGGGTCAATTCACCCCTCCACTTT.

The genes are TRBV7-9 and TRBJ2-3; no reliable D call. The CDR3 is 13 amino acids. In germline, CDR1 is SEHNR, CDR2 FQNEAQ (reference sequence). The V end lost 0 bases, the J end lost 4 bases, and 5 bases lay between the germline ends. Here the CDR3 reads CASSLAGPDTQYF. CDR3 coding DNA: TGTGCCAGCAGCTTAGCGGGCCCAGATACGCAGTATTTT.